The next 11 T cell receptor beta chains were all read from a single sample in a study of blood T cell repertoires in COVID-19 (dated by TCRdb to the early 2020s). The library was built by means of the immunoSEQ multiplex PCR assay. This is the immuneACCESS table as TCRdb keeps it, with only in-frame sequences that have V and J called. A part of the clones is gone; compared with another copy, unresolved V genes explain less than half, and the rest is unexplained. Counted in this sample were tens of thousands of clones; approximately 96% of them appeared once. The ten largest clones add up to 4% of the sample. The specimen was peripheral blood. Source of these receptors: a human donor with active COVID-19. The donor label of this sample is uncertain.

This clone was detected once. The CDR3 region has the DNA TGCGCCAGCAGCCCCCAGGGAGGGAACACTGAAGCTTTCTTT. Its protein is CASSPQGGNTEAFF. V gene TRBV5-1 combines with J gene TRBJ1-1; the D gene is possibly TRBD1 (5 bases). Trimming stripped 4 bases from V and 1 base from J, with 11 bases between. Germline V lookup: CDR1 SGHRS, CDR2 YFSETQ. This CDR3 is 14 amino acids long. Based on the CDR3 plus reference TRBV5-1 and TRBJ1-1, the full variable domain is KAGVTQTPRYLIKTRGQQVTLSCSPISGHRSVSWYQQTPGQGLQFLFEYFSETQRNKGNFPGRFSGRQFSNSRSEMNVSTLELGDSALYLCASSPQGGNTEAFFGQGTRLTVV.

The V call is TRBV4-3, the J call TRBJ2-1, with TRBD1 identical over 11 bases. Per the germline V gene, CDR1 is LGHNA and CDR2 is YSLEER. J lost 0 bases, V lost 4 bases, and 8 bases had no gene match. The CDR3 length is 18 residues. The CDR3 loop is CASSPSSGTGGSYNEQFF. CDR3 sequence (DNA): TGCGCCAGCAGCCCTTCGTCCGGGACAGGGGGCTCCTACAATGAGCAGTTCTTC.

The chain has TRBV5-6 and TRBJ1-4; D is ambiguous. The CDR3 is 13 residues long. The germline V and J ends were trimmed by 0 bases and 10 bases, with 10 bases remaining between them. Germline loops: CDR1 SGHDT, CDR2 YYEEEE. CDR3 protein: CASSLGPAPKLFF. The CDR3 bases are TGTGCCAGCAGCTTGGGCCCTGCGCCAAAACTGTTTTTT.

The chain carries TRBV4-1 and TRBJ2-1; 8 bases line up with TRBD2. The germline CDR1 and CDR2 sequences are MGHRA and YSYEKL. V shed 2 bases, J shed 0 bases, and the junction held 9 bases outside the gene matches. The CDR3 runs 18 residues. The CDR3 protein is CASSQKVEGLVSYNEQFF. For the CDR3, the DNA is TGCGCCAGCAGCCAAAAGGTAGAGGGACTAGTCTCCTACAATGAGCAGTTCTTC.

The chain employs TRBV5-1 and TRBJ1-1, with D maybe TRBD1 (5 bases). CDR1 is SGHRS, CDR2 YFSETQ, per germline. The CDR3 has 13 residues. Trimming removed 3 bases from V and 0 bases from J, with 6 bases in between. DNA of the CDR3: TGCGCCAGCAGCTCGGGGGTGAACACTGAAGCTTTCTTT. Translated: CASSSGVNTEAFF.

The chain is built from TRBV27 and TRBJ2-7; 9 bases agree with TRBD2. Looked up from germline, CDR1 is MNHEY and CDR2 is SMNVEV (reference sequence). The CDR3 has 13 residues. The J segment lost 2 bases and the V segment lost 5 bases, leaving 1 base of the junction unmatched. CDR3 protein: CASSRGRAYEQYF. The CDR3 coding sequence is TGTGCCAGCAGTCGCGGGAGGGCCTACGAGCAGTACTTC.

This chain connects TRBV19 to TRBJ1-5; D may be TRBD1 (6 bases). The CDR3 has 14 residues. V was trimmed by 4 bases and J by 6 bases, leaving 13 bases between them. In germline, CDR1 is LNHDA, CDR2 SQIVND (reference sequence). The CDR3 here is CASSTTGPAQPQHF. The DNA of the CDR3 is TGTGCCAGTAGTACAACAGGGCCGGCTCAGCCCCAGCATTTT.

The rearrangement joins TRBV6-2 or TRBV6-3 to TRBJ1-1; the match to TRBD1 covers 7 bases. CDR1 and CDR2 (germline): MNHEY, SVGEGT. The CDR3 has 14 residues. The V gene end was trimmed by 6 bases and the J gene end by 1 base; junction bases not matched to a gene: 5. CDR3 region: CASSIRTGNTEAFF. The DNA for the CDR3 is TGTGCCAGCAGCATCCGGACAGGGAACACTGAAGCTTTCTTT.

The chain recombines TRBV6-5 with TRBJ2-7; 7 bases align to TRBD2. V gave up 11 bases and J gave up 6 bases; unmatched junction bases: 19. CDR1 and CDR2 from the germline V gene are MNHEY and SVGAGI. The CDR3 is 15 amino acids. This chain's CDR3 is CAGRGESPLRGEQYF. The CDR3 DNA sequence: TGTGCCGGGAGGGGTGAATCCCCTCTACGCGGCGAGCAGTACTTC.

This rearrangement joins TRBV7-2 to TRBJ2-1, with TRBD2 identical over 7 bases. The CDR3 is made up of 14 amino acids. Trimming removed 1 base from V and 7 bases from J; junction bases left unmatched: 4. The germline CDR1 and CDR2 sequences are SGHTA and FQGNSA. In DNA form, the CDR3 reads TGTGCCAGCAGCTTAGTCGGGGGGAGGAATGAGCAGTTCTTC. Residues: CASSLVGGRNEQFF.

The chain links TRBV6-6 to TRBJ1-1; 10 bases map to TRBD1. This CDR3 is built from 14 residues. V shed 4 bases and J 2 bases; nucleotides not matched to a gene: 1. Per the germline V gene, CDR1 is MNHNY and CDR2 is SVGAGI (reference sequence). CDR3: CASSWTGGNTEAFF. The CDR3 region has the DNA TGTGCCAGCAGTTGGACAGGGGGTAACACTGAAGCTTTCTTT.